Presented here are 26 T cell receptor beta chains from one specimen sequenced in a study of blood T cell repertoires in COVID-19. Clones were read by immunoSEQ multiplex PCR, and TCRdb kept only the in-frame ones, dropping some. In the table there are around 100,000 clones, approximately 90% of which are singletons. Sequencing used peripheral blood. These TCRs come from a middle-aged man with acute or convalescent COVID-19.

The rearrangement uses TRBV23-1 and TRBJ2-2; 7 bases are a match to TRBD2. TRBV23-1 is reported as an ORF; its role is uncertain. V lost 4 bases to trimming and J lost 5 bases; unmatched junction nucleotides: 10. The length of the CDR3 is 16 residues. CDR3 nucleotide sequence: TGCGCCAGCAGTCTCACCCGGGGGGTCGGGACCGGGGAGCTGTTTTTT. The encoded protein is CASSLTRGVGTGELFF.

The rearrangement joins TRBV27 to TRBJ2-2, with TRBD2 identical over 9 bases. This CDR3 comprises 14 residues. CDR1 is MNHEY and CDR2 is SMNVEV in the germline V gene (reference sequence). Losses at the gene ends were 6 bases for V and 6 bases for J; bases not matched to a gene: 5. CDR3 region: CASRVAGAPGELFF. In DNA, the CDR3 is TGTGCCAGCAGAGTAGCGGGAGCCCCCGGGGAGCTGTTTTTT.

The chain recombines TRBV10-3 with TRBJ2-2; 7 bases are a match to TRBD1. The CDR3 length is 15 residues. CDR1 is ENHRY, CDR2 SYGVKD, per germline. Losses at the gene ends were 3 bases for V and 6 bases for J; bases not matched to a gene: 7. The CDR3 DNA sequence: TGTGCCATCAGTGAAGTGACAGGGCCGGCCGGGGAGCTGTTTTTT. Its protein product is CAISEVTGPAGELFF.

V and J are TRBV5-1 and TRBJ2-2, with 7 bases identical to TRBD2. Germline trimming cut 7 bases from V and 5 bases from J; bases unmatched to any gene: 8. This CDR3 contains 14 residues. Germline V gene sequence: CDR1 SGHRS, CDR2 YFSETQ. In nucleotides, the CDR3 is TGCGCCAGCCGGATGGGGGGGATAACCGGGGAGCTGTTTTTT. Protein: CASRMGGITGELFF.

The chain carries TRBV5-4 and TRBJ2-7, with 8 bases matching TRBD2. The trim removed 3 bases at V and 5 bases at J, leaving 7 bases unmatched. CDR3 length: 14 amino acids. The V gene's germline CDR1 is SGHNT and CDR2 YYREEE (reference sequence). Written as DNA, the CDR3 is TGTGCCAGCAGCTCACGGGAGGGCCGGAACGAGCAGTACTTC. Its protein product is CASSSREGRNEQYF.

The rearrangement uses TRBV12-3 or TRBV12-4 and TRBJ1-2; D is perhaps TRBD1 (6 bases). V lost 3 bases, J lost 7 bases, and 6 bases lay in between. There are 11 residues in the CDR3. In nucleotides, the CDR3 is TGTGCCAGCAGTTTCAGGGGTGGCTACACCTTC. It yields the protein CASSFRGGYTF.

The rearrangement links TRBV4-2 to TRBJ2-7; 8 nucleotides agree with TRBD1. V dropped 5 bases and J dropped 1; count of bases not matched to a gene: 7. This CDR3 has 15 residues. The V gene's germline CDR1 is LGHNA and CDR2 YNFKEQ. The CDR3 coding sequence is TGTGCCAGCAGCTACGGACAGGGAACGTCCTACGAGCAGTACTTC. Its protein is CASSYGQGTSYEQYF.

V gene TRBV27 combines with J gene TRBJ1-4, with D perhaps matching TRBD1 (6 bases). The V end lost 4 bases, the J end lost 8 bases, and 14 bases lay between the germline ends. The CDR3 covers 14 residues. The germline V gene has CDR1 MNHEY and CDR2 SMNVEV (reference sequence). CDR3 residues: CASSSGVPGEKLFF. Written as DNA, the CDR3 is TGTGCCAGCAGTTCAGGGGTCCCAGGGGAAAAACTGTTTTTT. The full variable domain, rest sourced from reference TRBV27 and TRBJ1-4, is EAQVTQNPRYLITVTGKKLTVTCSQNMNHEYMSWYRQDPGLGLRQIYYSMNVEVTDKGDVPEGYKVSRKEKRNFPLILESPSPNQTSLYFCASSSGVPGEKLFFGSGTQLSVL.

This sequence joins TRBV6-5 and TRBJ1-1; 7 positions match TRBD1. The CDR3 spans 15 residues. CDR1 MNHEY and CDR2 SVGAGI come from the germline V gene. V lost 5 bases and J lost 4; bases outside the gene matches: 10. The CDR3 DNA sequence: TGTGCCAGCAGTAGCCGGGACAGCCGGGGCACTGAAGCTTTCTTT. Protein product: CASSSRDSRGTEAFF.

The chain employs TRBV6-6 and TRBJ2-3; 10 bases map to TRBD1. The CDR3 sequence is 17 residues long. Unmatched junction bases numbered 9, after V lost 5 bases and J lost 1 base. Germline assignment: CDR1 MNHNY and CDR2 SVGAGI (reference sequence). CDR3 DNA: TGTGCCAGCAGTCGAGGGACAGGGGTTATGGGCACAGATACGCAGTATTTT. Translated, it gives CASSRGTGVMGTDTQYF.

The rearrangement links TRBV10-3 to TRBJ2-7; 9 bases line up with TRBD2. Germline assignment: CDR1 ENHRY and CDR2 SYGVKD. There are 14 residues in the CDR3. Losses at the gene ends were 6 bases for V and 5 bases for J; bases not matched to a gene: 8. CDR3 nucleotide sequence: TGTGCCATCAGCCTGGGACTAGCCTGGGACGAGCAGTACTTC. Protein sequence: CAISLGLAWDEQYF.

DNA of the CDR3: TGTGCCAGCAGCCAAGATCGGGGGAAACAAGAGACCCAGTACTTC. Translated: CASSQDRGKQETQYF. The chain couples TRBV14 to TRBJ2-5; the D gene is possibly TRBD2 (6 bases). The germline CDR1 and CDR2 sequences are SGHDN and FVKESK. Trimming removed 0 bases from V and 2 bases from J, with 10 bases in between. There are 15 residues in the CDR3.

The V gene is TRBV6-2 or TRBV6-3, the J gene TRBJ2-7; D might be TRBD1 (6 bases). The germline CDR1 and CDR2 sequences are MNHEY and SVGEGT. V was cut by 6 bases and J by 9 bases, with 18 bases left in between. The CDR3 is 13 residues long. The CDR3 DNA sequence: TGTGCCAGCAGCCAGGGGCAACAACTGGGGCAGTACTTC. This encodes CASSQGQQLGQYF.

CDR3 amino acids: CASSRSVLGNYEQYF. The CDR3, as DNA: TGCGCCAGCAGCCGTTCCGTTCTAGGCAATTACGAGCAGTACTTC. V and J are TRBV4-3 and TRBJ2-7; D not resolved. V was shortened by 4 bases and J by 4 bases, with 17 bases between the two germline ends. Germline V gene lookup returns CDR1 LGHNA and CDR2 YSLEER. The CDR3 length is 15 residues.

The chain uses TRBV7-9 and TRBJ1-5, with 7 bases lining up with TRBD1. Losses at the gene ends were 5 bases for V and 3 bases for J; bases not matched to a gene: 4. The CDR3 is 14 amino acids. Germline V gene lookup returns CDR1 SEHNR and CDR2 FQNEAQ (reference sequence). Here the CDR3 DNA reads TGTGCCAGCAGCCGCGGACAGGACAATCAGCCCCAGCATTTT. Protein sequence: CASSRGQDNQPQHF. Combining the CDR3 with reference TRBV7-9 and TRBJ1-5 gives the whole variable domain DTGVSQNPRHKITKRGQNVTFRCDPISEHNRLYWYRQTLGQGPEFLTYFQNEAQLEKSRLLSDRFSAERPKGSFSTLEIQRTEQGDSAMYLCASSRGQDNQPQHFGDGTRLSIL.

This rearrangement joins TRBV11-2 to TRBJ1-5; 11 bases agree with TRBD1. Germline CDR1 SGHAT, CDR2 FQNNGV. The CDR3 contains 15 residues. The ends lost 5 bases at V and 6 bases at J; junction bases unmatched: 6. Here the CDR3 reads CASSTGQGGGQPQHF. CDR3 DNA: TGTGCCAGCAGCACGGGACAGGGGGGAGGTCAGCCCCAGCATTTT.

This clone was detected only a few times. This rearrangement joins TRBV19 to TRBJ2-1, with 9 positions matching TRBD2. The length of the CDR3 is 20 residues. V was pared by 0 bases and J by 0 bases, with 12 bases of the junction left unmatched. Germline V gene sequence: CDR1 LNHDA, CDR2 SQIVND (reference sequence). CDR3 DNA: TGTGCCAGTAGTATAGATCCCCCCACCTTTAGCGGGAGCTCCTACAATGAGCAGTTCTTC. This encodes CASSIDPPTFSGSSYNEQFF. The full variable domain, rest sourced from reference TRBV19 and TRBJ2-1, is DGGITQSPKYLFRKEGQNVTLSCEQNLNHDAMYWYRQDPGQGLRLIYYSQIVNDFQKGDIAEGYSVSREKKESFPLTVTSAQKNPTAFYLCASSIDPPTFSGSSYNEQFFGPGTRLTVL.

The chain carries TRBV6-5 and TRBJ2-2, with TRBD2 matching over 13 bases. The CDR3 is 16 residues long. Trimming cost V 4 bases and J 8 bases; bases outside gene matches: 7. Germline V lookup: CDR1 MNHEY, CDR2 SVGAGI. The CDR3 loop is CASSLLAGGLKGELFF. The CDR3 nucleotides are TGTGCCAGCAGTTTACTAGCGGGAGGGCTTAAGGGGGAGCTGTTTTTT.

CDR3 coding DNA: TGTGCCAGCAGGGCGGGACAGGAGACACCAATCAATGAGCAGTTCTTC. Translated, it gives CASRAGQETPINEQFF. The chain employs TRBV2 and TRBJ2-1; the match to TRBD1 covers 8 bases. Germline V gene sequence: CDR1 SNHLY, CDR2 FYNNEI. The CDR3 totals 16 residues. V dropped 6 bases and J dropped 6; count of bases not matched to a gene: 13.

The chain uses TRBV3-1 (or the pseudogene TRBV3-2) and TRBJ2-7; tentative D call: TRBD2 (6 bases). The CDR3 has 17 amino acids. V lost 3 bases, J lost 5 bases, and 23 bases lay in between. Germline V gene sequence: CDR1 LGHDT, CDR2 YNNKEL (reference sequence). As DNA, the CDR3 is TGTGCCAGCAGCCACCAAAAGGCGCTACCGGGGGTCCACGAGCAGTACTTC. It translates to CASSHQKALPGVHEQYF.

The chain joins TRBV24-1 to TRBJ2-7; possibly TRBD1 for D (6 bases). The germline V and J ends were trimmed by 8 bases and 6 bases, with 25 bases remaining between them. CDR1 is KGHDR and CDR2 is SFDVKD in the germline V gene. The CDR3 is 16 amino acids. In nucleotides, the CDR3 is TGTGCCACCATGAAGGTAAGGGGGACACTTGTCGCCGAGCAGTACTTC. Its translation: CATMKVRGTLVAEQYF.

The J gene is TRBJ1-2, the V gene TRBV6-1; D unresolved. Looked up from germline, CDR1 is MNHNS and CDR2 is SASEGT. The CDR3 is 13 amino acids. The V end was cut by 3 bases, the J end by 1 base, with 6 bases between. The CDR3 reads CASSEADNYGYTF. The CDR3 DNA sequence: TGTGCCAGCAGTGAGGCGGATAACTATGGCTACACCTTC.

The chain employs TRBV5-4 and TRBJ2-1, with TRBD2 as a possible D gene (6 bases). V dropped 3 bases and J dropped 10 bases, with 17 bases sitting between them. Germline values: CDR1 SGHNT, CDR2 YYREEE (reference sequence). The CDR3 has 14 amino acids. CDR3 sequence: CASSSERALGEQFF. The CDR3 DNA sequence: TGTGCCAGCAGCTCTGAGCGGGCTCTAGGAGAGCAGTTCTTC.

V is TRBV3-1 (or the pseudogene TRBV3-2) and J is TRBJ2-3; 7 bases align to TRBD2. V shed 2 bases, J shed 4 bases, and the junction held 0 bases outside the gene matches. Germline assignment: CDR1 LGHDT and CDR2 YNNKEL (reference sequence). CDR3 length: 13 residues. CDR3 region: CASSQRGADTQYF. The CDR3 DNA is TGTGCCAGCAGCCAACGGGGGGCAGATACGCAGTATTTT.

V gene TRBV19 combines with J gene TRBJ1-2; 7 positions match TRBD1. Germline V gives CDR1 LNHDA, CDR2 SQIVND (reference sequence). The J segment lost 8 bases and the V segment lost 5 bases, leaving 11 bases of the junction unmatched. The CDR3 consists of 14 residues. The CDR3 region has the DNA TGTGCCAGTAGTCCAGAGGGACAGCAGGGCGGCTACACCTTC. Its protein product is CASSPEGQQGGYTF.

This sequence joins TRBV24-1 and TRBJ2-5, with TRBD1 matching 8 bases. Germline assignment: CDR1 KGHDR and CDR2 SFDVKD. The CDR3 is made up of 15 amino acids. V shed 4 bases and J 5 bases; nucleotides not matched to a gene: 8. The DNA of the CDR3 is TGTGCCACCAGTGACCCAAGGACAGGGTCGGAGACCCAGTACTTC. This translates into CATSDPRTGSETQYF.